A selection of T cell receptor beta chains follows, all from one sample in a study of blood T cell repertoires in COVID-19. Here immunoSEQ multiplex PCR was the method, and the copy in TCRdb shows in-frame clones only, minus some. The sample holds approximately 500,000 clones; approximately 90% are singletons and the top ten take less than 2%. Sequenced input: PBMCs or T cells enriched from blood (not recorded which). The source is a woman in her thirties or forties who had recovered from COVID-19. The CDR3 runs from the conserved cysteine through the conserved F or W. The order of the fields is V gene, clone size, CDR3 length, D gene, J gene, CDR3 protein, CDR3 DNA. A D gene is named only where the DNA matches it firmly. Some rows mark clone size as missing; the rest say once, few, many or name a class of expanded clone.

V gene: TRBV19
clone size: -
CDR3 length: 14
D gene: TRBD1
J gene: TRBJ2-1
CDR3 protein: CASSAGQGVNEQFF
CDR3 DNA: TGTGCCAGTAGCGCGGGACAGGGCGTAAATGAGCAGTTCTTC

V gene: TRBV6-2/TRBV6-3
clone size: -
CDR3 length: 14
D gene: -
J gene: TRBJ2-1
CDR3 protein: CASSSFSGYNEQFF
CDR3 DNA: TGTGCCAGCAGTTCCTTTAGCGGCTACAATGAGCAGTTCTTC

V gene: TRBV11-3
clone size: -
CDR3 length: 15
D gene: -
J gene: TRBJ2-7
CDR3 protein: CASSLVPGVAYEQYF
CDR3 DNA: TGTGCCAGCAGCTTAGTGCCCGGGGTCGCCTACGAGCAGTACTTC

V gene: TRBV29-1
clone size: -
CDR3 length: 13
D gene: TRBD2
J gene: TRBJ2-1
CDR3 protein: CSARLAGGNEQFF
CDR3 DNA: TGCAGCGCTAGACTAGCTGGGGGCAATGAGCAGTTCTTC

V gene: TRBV2
clone size: -
CDR3 length: 16
D gene: TRBD1
J gene: TRBJ1-6
CDR3 protein: CASSPRGQAVNSPLHF
CDR3 DNA: TGTGCCAGCAGTCCCCGCGGACAGGCAGTTAATTCACCCCTCCACTTT

V gene: TRBV9
clone size: -
CDR3 length: 15
D gene: -
J gene: TRBJ2-1
CDR3 protein: CASSLPTSSYNEQFF
CDR3 DNA: TGTGCCAGCAGCCTACCGACAAGCTCCTACAATGAGCAGTTCTTC

V gene: TRBV4-3
clone size: -
CDR3 length: 17
D gene: TRBD2
J gene: TRBJ2-2
CDR3 protein: CASSQDTREGHTGELFF
CDR3 DNA: TGCGCCAGCAGCCAAGATACCCGGGAGGGCCACACCGGGGAGCTGTTTTTT

V gene: TRBV18
clone size: -
CDR3 length: 16
D gene: -
J gene: TRBJ1-1
CDR3 protein: CASSPPTDRGDTEAFF
CDR3 DNA: TGTGCCAGCTCACCGCCTACGGACAGAGGGGACACTGAAGCTTTCTTT

V gene: TRBV2
clone size: -
CDR3 length: 12
D gene: -
J gene: TRBJ2-6
CDR3 protein: CASTRDNVSGTF
CDR3 DNA: TGTGCCAGCACCCGGGACAACGTATCTGGGACTTTC

V gene: TRBV6-5
clone size: -
CDR3 length: 14
D gene: TRBD1
J gene: TRBJ2-3
CDR3 protein: CASTSTGSTDTQYF
CDR3 DNA: TGTGCCAGCACCTCGACAGGGAGCACAGATACGCAGTATTTT

V gene: TRBV4-3
clone size: -
CDR3 length: 15
D gene: -
J gene: TRBJ2-1
CDR3 protein: CASSQGQFSYNEQFF
CDR3 DNA: TGCGCCAGCAGCCAAGGACAGTTCTCCTACAATGAGCAGTTCTTC

V gene: TRBV4-2
clone size: -
CDR3 length: 19
D gene: TRBD2
J gene: TRBJ2-7
CDR3 protein: CASSQVAGTSGSSMYEQYF
CDR3 DNA: TGTGCCAGCAGCCAAGTTGCTGGGACTAGCGGGAGTTCGATGTACGAGCAGTACTTC

V gene: TRBV5-1
clone size: few
CDR3 length: 15
D gene: -
J gene: TRBJ1-1
CDR3 protein: CASSTRQAMNTEAFF
CDR3 DNA: TGCGCCAGCAGCACCCGACAGGCAATGAACACTGAAGCTTTCTTT

V gene: TRBV29-1
clone size: -
CDR3 length: 16
D gene: TRBD2
J gene: TRBJ2-3
CDR3 protein: CSVCTSGATSTDTQYF
CDR3 DNA: TGCAGCGTTTGCACTAGCGGGGCCACTAGCACAGATACGCAGTATTTT

V gene: TRBV6-6
clone size: -
CDR3 length: 15
D gene: TRBD1
J gene: TRBJ1-4
CDR3 protein: CASSWGTGLNEKLFF
CDR3 DNA: TGTGCCAGCAGTTGGGGGACAGGTCTTAATGAAAAACTGTTTTTT

V gene: TRBV11-3
clone size: -
CDR3 length: 16
D gene: TRBD2
J gene: TRBJ2-3
CDR3 protein: CASSSGTSIIADTQYF
CDR3 DNA: TGTGCCAGCAGCTCCGGGACTAGCATTATCGCAGATACGCAGTATTTT

V gene: TRBV7-9
clone size: -
CDR3 length: 15
D gene: -
J gene: TRBJ2-7
CDR3 protein: CASSLGTGIDYEQYF
CDR3 DNA: TGTGCCAGCAGCCTAGGGACTGGTATTGACTACGAGCAGTACTTC

V gene: TRBV3-1/TRBV3-2
clone size: -
CDR3 length: 16
D gene: TRBD2
J gene: TRBJ2-2
CDR3 protein: CASRPMGREGTGELFF
CDR3 DNA: TGTGCCAGCAGACCCATGGGGCGGGAGGGAACCGGGGAGCTGTTTTTT

V gene: TRBV5-6
clone size: -
CDR3 length: 14
D gene: -
J gene: TRBJ1-3
CDR3 protein: CASSWRDGGNTIYF
CDR3 DNA: TGTGCCAGCAGCTGGCGGGACGGAGGAAACACCATATATTTT

V gene: TRBV7-2
clone size: -
CDR3 length: 14
D gene: -
J gene: TRBJ1-3
CDR3 protein: CASSLVNSGNTIYF
CDR3 DNA: TGTGCCAGCAGCTTAGTTAACTCTGGAAACACCATATATTTT

V gene: TRBV11-3
clone size: -
CDR3 length: 14
D gene: TRBD1
J gene: TRBJ1-2
CDR3 protein: CASRYATGIYGYTF
CDR3 DNA: TGTGCCAGCAGATATGCGACAGGGATCTATGGCTACACCTTC

V gene: TRBV4-3
clone size: -
CDR3 length: 17
D gene: TRBD2
J gene: TRBJ2-5
CDR3 protein: CASSQQPTGTSVETQYF
CDR3 DNA: TGCGCCAGCAGCCAACAGCCCACAGGGACTAGCGTGGAGACCCAGTACTTC

V gene: TRBV10-2
clone size: -
CDR3 length: 15
D gene: TRBD1
J gene: TRBJ1-5
CDR3 protein: CASSVGQGARQPQHF
CDR3 DNA: TGCGCCAGCAGCGTAGGACAGGGGGCACGTCAGCCCCAGCATTTT

V gene: TRBV7-2
clone size: -
CDR3 length: 16
D gene: TRBD2
J gene: TRBJ2-7
CDR3 protein: CASSSNLAGGAREQYF
CDR3 DNA: TGTGCCAGCAGCTCCAATCTAGCGGGGGGGGCTCGGGAGCAGTACTTC

V gene: TRBV30
clone size: -
CDR3 length: 16
D gene: TRBD1
J gene: TRBJ2-7
CDR3 protein: CAWSKPGTGGVYEQYF
CDR3 DNA: TGTGCCTGGAGTAAACCAGGGACAGGGGGCGTGTACGAGCAGTACTTC

V gene: TRBV11-2
clone size: once
CDR3 length: 14
D gene: -
J gene: TRBJ2-7
CDR3 protein: CASSLTDGTYEQYF
CDR3 DNA: TGTGCCAGCAGCTTGACGGACGGGACCTACGAGCAGTACTTC

V gene: TRBV19
clone size: -
CDR3 length: 14
D gene: -
J gene: TRBJ2-1
CDR3 protein: CASCLSRSYNEQFF
CDR3 DNA: TGTGCCAGTTGTCTTAGTCGTTCCTACAATGAGCAGTTCTTC

V gene: TRBV6-4
clone size: -
CDR3 length: 16
D gene: TRBD1
J gene: TRBJ2-1
CDR3 protein: CASSDSDRADYNEQFF
CDR3 DNA: TGTGCCAGCAGTGACTCTGACAGGGCAGATTACAATGAGCAGTTCTTC

V gene: TRBV20-1
clone size: -
CDR3 length: 16
D gene: -
J gene: TRBJ2-1
CDR3 protein: CSASNGDSPSYNEQFF
CDR3 DNA: TGCAGTGCTAGTAACGGGGATTCCCCCTCCTACAATGAGCAGTTCTTC

V gene: TRBV7-9
clone size: once
CDR3 length: 17
D gene: TRBD2
J gene: TRBJ2-5
CDR3 protein: CASSSTTSGRLIETQYF
CDR3 DNA: TGTGCCAGCAGCTCTACTACTAGCGGGAGGTTGATAGAGACCCAGTACTTC

V gene: TRBV27
clone size: -
CDR3 length: 20
D gene: TRBD2
J gene: TRBJ2-3
CDR3 protein: CASSRSAGLAGGYSTDTQYF
CDR3 DNA: TGTGCCAGCAGTCGATCCGCGGGACTAGCGGGAGGTTATAGCACAGATACGCAGTATTTT

V gene: TRBV15
clone size: -
CDR3 length: 14
D gene: -
J gene: TRBJ1-6
CDR3 protein: CATSRAGPNSPLHF
CDR3 DNA: TGTGCCACCAGTCGAGCAGGGCCAAATTCACCCCTCCACTTT

V gene: TRBV18
clone size: -
CDR3 length: 14
D gene: -
J gene: TRBJ2-5
CDR3 protein: CASSPRPSQETQYF
CDR3 DNA: TGTGCCAGCTCACCACGTCCATCCCAAGAGACCCAGTACTTC

V gene: TRBV4-1
clone size: -
CDR3 length: 16
D gene: -
J gene: TRBJ1-5
CDR3 protein: CASSQDGNRVNQPQHF
CDR3 DNA: TGCGCCAGCAGCCAAGATGGGAACAGGGTCAATCAGCCCCAGCATTTT

V gene: TRBV19
clone size: -
CDR3 length: 15
D gene: TRBD1
J gene: TRBJ1-1
CDR3 protein: CASSFGQGAYTEAFF
CDR3 DNA: TGTGCCAGTAGTTTTGGACAGGGGGCTTACACTGAAGCTTTCTTT

V gene: TRBV11-2
clone size: -
CDR3 length: 16
D gene: -
J gene: TRBJ1-1
CDR3 protein: CASSLDGGAGDTEAFF
CDR3 DNA: TGTGCCAGCAGCTTAGACGGCGGGGCGGGGGACACTGAAGCTTTCTTT

V gene: TRBV2
clone size: -
CDR3 length: 18
D gene: TRBD2
J gene: TRBJ2-2
CDR3 protein: CASSGLAGVIINTGELFF
CDR3 DNA: TGTGCCAGCAGTGGATTAGCGGGAGTAATAATAAACACCGGGGAGCTGTTTTTT

V gene: TRBV28
clone size: -
CDR3 length: 13
D gene: TRBD1
J gene: TRBJ1-5
CDR3 protein: CASRQGGDQPQHF
CDR3 DNA: TGTGCCAGCAGACAGGGGGGCGATCAGCCCCAGCATTTT

V gene: TRBV4-1
clone size: -
CDR3 length: 17
D gene: -
J gene: TRBJ2-1
CDR3 protein: CASSPRGLYTSYNEQFF
CDR3 DNA: TGCGCCAGCAGCCCTAGAGGACTGTACACTTCCTACAATGAGCAGTTCTTC

V gene: TRBV3-1/TRBV3-2
clone size: once
CDR3 length: 14
D gene: TRBD2
J gene: TRBJ2-7
CDR3 protein: CASSQTSGRYEQYF
CDR3 DNA: TGTGCCAGCAGCCAGACTAGCGGTAGGTACGAGCAGTACTTC

V gene: TRBV5-6
clone size: -
CDR3 length: 13
D gene: TRBD1
J gene: TRBJ1-1
CDR3 protein: CASSLTGGTEAFF
CDR3 DNA: TGTGCCAGCAGCCTAACAGGGGGCACTGAAGCTTTCTTT

V gene: TRBV9
clone size: -
CDR3 length: 14
D gene: TRBD1
J gene: TRBJ1-2
CDR3 protein: CASSPWTGNYGYTF
CDR3 DNA: TGTGCCAGCAGCCCCTGGACAGGGAACTATGGCTACACCTTC

V gene: TRBV3-1/TRBV3-2
clone size: -
CDR3 length: 16
D gene: TRBD1
J gene: TRBJ1-6
CDR3 protein: CASSHLISRTGAPLHF
CDR3 DNA: TGTGCCAGCAGCCATCTAATTTCGAGGACAGGAGCACCCCTCCACTTT

V gene: TRBV12-3/TRBV12-4
clone size: -
CDR3 length: 13
D gene: TRBD2
J gene: TRBJ2-7
CDR3 protein: CASSAGGSYEQYF
CDR3 DNA: TGTGCCAGCTCAGCGGGAGGCTCCTACGAGCAGTACTTC

V gene: TRBV10-3
clone size: few
CDR3 length: 15
D gene: TRBD1
J gene: TRBJ1-2
CDR3 protein: CAISEGQGGGYGYTF
CDR3 DNA: TGTGCCATCAGTGAGGGACAGGGAGGCGGCTATGGCTACACCTTC

V gene: TRBV27
clone size: -
CDR3 length: 14
D gene: TRBD1
J gene: TRBJ1-6
CDR3 protein: CARAQRDSNSPLHF
CDR3 DNA: TGTGCCAGGGCCCAACGGGACAGCAATTCACCCCTCCACTTT

V gene: TRBV29-1
clone size: -
CDR3 length: 13
D gene: -
J gene: TRBJ2-7
CDR3 protein: CSVGASTSYEQYF
CDR3 DNA: TGCAGCGTTGGGGCTAGCACCTCCTACGAGCAGTACTTC

V gene: TRBV9
clone size: -
CDR3 length: 14
D gene: TRBD2
J gene: TRBJ2-4
CDR3 protein: CASSVGLGKNIQYF
CDR3 DNA: TGTGCCAGCAGCGTTGGACTAGGGAAAAACATTCAGTACTTC

V gene: TRBV11-2
clone size: -
CDR3 length: 18
D gene: TRBD2
J gene: TRBJ2-2
CDR3 protein: CASSLGRLAGLNTGELFF
CDR3 DNA: TGTGCCAGCAGCTTAGGCCGACTAGCGGGACTGAACACCGGGGAGCTGTTTTTT

V gene: TRBV2
clone size: few
CDR3 length: 15
D gene: -
J gene: TRBJ1-5
CDR3 protein: CASTKDSLSNQPQHF
CDR3 DNA: TGTGCCAGCACCAAAGATTCACTTAGCAATCAGCCCCAGCATTTT

V gene: TRBV12-3/TRBV12-4
clone size: -
CDR3 length: 13
D gene: -
J gene: TRBJ1-2
CDR3 protein: CASSFNRNYGYTF
CDR3 DNA: TGTGCCAGCAGTTTTAACAGAAACTATGGCTACACCTTC

V gene: TRBV4-3
clone size: few
CDR3 length: 13
D gene: -
J gene: TRBJ1-1
CDR3 protein: CASSATINTEAFF
CDR3 DNA: TGCGCCAGCAGCGCTACCATCAACACTGAAGCTTTCTTT

V gene: TRBV3-1/TRBV3-2
clone size: once
CDR3 length: 16
D gene: TRBD2
J gene: TRBJ2-3
CDR3 protein: CASSRLAGTSTDTQYF
CDR3 DNA: TGTGCCAGCAGCCGACTAGCGGGAACTTCCACAGATACGCAGTATTTT

V gene: TRBV5-1
clone size: -
CDR3 length: 16
D gene: -
J gene: TRBJ1-1
CDR3 protein: CASRSHIRGGNTEAFF
CDR3 DNA: TGCGCCAGCAGGAGCCATATCAGGGGCGGGAACACTGAAGCTTTCTTT

V gene: TRBV5-1
clone size: -
CDR3 length: 13
D gene: TRBD1
J gene: TRBJ2-7
CDR3 protein: CASSFDRAYEQYF
CDR3 DNA: TGCGCCAGCAGCTTTGACAGGGCCTACGAGCAGTACTTC